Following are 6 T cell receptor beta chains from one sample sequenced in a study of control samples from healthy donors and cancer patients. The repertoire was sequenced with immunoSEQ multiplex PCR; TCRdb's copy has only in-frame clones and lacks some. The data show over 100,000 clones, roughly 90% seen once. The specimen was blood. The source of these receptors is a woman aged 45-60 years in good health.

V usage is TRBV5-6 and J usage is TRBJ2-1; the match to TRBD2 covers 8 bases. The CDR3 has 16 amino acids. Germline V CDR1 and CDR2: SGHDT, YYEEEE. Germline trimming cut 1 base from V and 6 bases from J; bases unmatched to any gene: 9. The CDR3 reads CASSLLPAGVSNEQFF. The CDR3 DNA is TGTGCCAGCAGCTTGCTTCCAGCGGGAGTATCCAATGAGCAGTTCTTC.

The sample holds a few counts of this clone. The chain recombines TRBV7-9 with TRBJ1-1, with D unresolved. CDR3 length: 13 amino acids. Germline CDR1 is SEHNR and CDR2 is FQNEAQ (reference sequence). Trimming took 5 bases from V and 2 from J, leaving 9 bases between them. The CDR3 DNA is TGTGCCAGCAGCCTGGAACAAAACACTGAAGCTTTCTTT. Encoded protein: CASSLEQNTEAFF.

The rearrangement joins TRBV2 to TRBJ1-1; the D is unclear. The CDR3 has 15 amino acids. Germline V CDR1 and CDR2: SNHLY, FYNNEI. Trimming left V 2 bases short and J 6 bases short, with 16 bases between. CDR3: CASSESSGGHAEAFF. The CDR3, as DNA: TGTGCCAGCAGTGAATCTTCCGGAGGTCATGCTGAAGCTTTCTTT.

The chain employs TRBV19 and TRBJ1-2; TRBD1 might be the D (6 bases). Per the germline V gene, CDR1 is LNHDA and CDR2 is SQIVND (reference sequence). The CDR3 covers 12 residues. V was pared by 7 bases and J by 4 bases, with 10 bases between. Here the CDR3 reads CASNIQGYGYTF. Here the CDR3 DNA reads TGTGCCAGTAACATACAGGGCTATGGCTACACCTTC.

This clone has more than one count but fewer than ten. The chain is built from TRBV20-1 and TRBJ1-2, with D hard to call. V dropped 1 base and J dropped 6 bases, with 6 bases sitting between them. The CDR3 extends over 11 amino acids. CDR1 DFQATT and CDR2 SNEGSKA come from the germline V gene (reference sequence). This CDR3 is CSARVSDGYTF. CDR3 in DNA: TGCAGTGCTAGAGTCTCCGATGGCTACACCTTC.

CDR3 DNA sequence: TGTGCCAGCAGCTCCACCGGGACAGACAATCAGCCCCAGCATTTT. It specifies CASSSTGTDNQPQHF. The gene calls are TRBV7-8 and TRBJ1-5; TRBD1 agrees at 7 bases. Per the germline V gene, CDR1 is SGHVS and CDR2 is FQNEAQ. The CDR3 runs 15 residues. V lost 4 bases to trimming and J lost 3 bases; unmatched junction nucleotides: 6.